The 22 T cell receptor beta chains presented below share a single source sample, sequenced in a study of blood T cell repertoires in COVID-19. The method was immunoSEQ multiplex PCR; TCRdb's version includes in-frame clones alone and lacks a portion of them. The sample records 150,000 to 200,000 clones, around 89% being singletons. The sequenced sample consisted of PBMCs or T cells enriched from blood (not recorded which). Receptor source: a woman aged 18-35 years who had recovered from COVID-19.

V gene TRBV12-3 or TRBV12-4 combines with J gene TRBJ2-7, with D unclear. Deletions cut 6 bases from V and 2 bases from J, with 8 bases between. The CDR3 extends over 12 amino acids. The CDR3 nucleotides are TGTGCCAGCAGCCCCAGCGCCTACGAGCAGTACTTC. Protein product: CASSPSAYEQYF.

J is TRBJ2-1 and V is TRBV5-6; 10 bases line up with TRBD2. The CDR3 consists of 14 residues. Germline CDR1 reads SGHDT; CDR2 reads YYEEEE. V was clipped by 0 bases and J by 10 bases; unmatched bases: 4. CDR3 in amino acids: CASSLALAGAEQFF. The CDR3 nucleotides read TGTGCCAGCAGCTTGGCTCTAGCGGGAGCCGAGCAGTTCTTC.

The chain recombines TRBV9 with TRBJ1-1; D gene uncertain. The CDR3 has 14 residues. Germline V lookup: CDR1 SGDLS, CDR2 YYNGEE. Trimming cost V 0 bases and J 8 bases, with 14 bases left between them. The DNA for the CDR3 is TGTGCCAGCAGCGTAGAATGGAGGCCCAAAGAAGCTTTCTTT. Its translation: CASSVEWRPKEAFF.

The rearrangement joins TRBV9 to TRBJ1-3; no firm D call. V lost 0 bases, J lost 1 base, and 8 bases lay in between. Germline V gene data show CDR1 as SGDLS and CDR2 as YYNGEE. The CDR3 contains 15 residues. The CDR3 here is CASSVESGSGNTIYF. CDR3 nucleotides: TGTGCCAGCAGCGTAGAATCCGGGTCTGGAAACACCATATATTTT.

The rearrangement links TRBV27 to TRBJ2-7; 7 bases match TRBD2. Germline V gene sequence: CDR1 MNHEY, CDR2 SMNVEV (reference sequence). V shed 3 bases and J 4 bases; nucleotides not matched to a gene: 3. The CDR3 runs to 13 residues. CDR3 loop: CASSLGGRYEQYF. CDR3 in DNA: TGTGCCAGCAGTTTGGGGGGGAGGTACGAGCAGTACTTC.

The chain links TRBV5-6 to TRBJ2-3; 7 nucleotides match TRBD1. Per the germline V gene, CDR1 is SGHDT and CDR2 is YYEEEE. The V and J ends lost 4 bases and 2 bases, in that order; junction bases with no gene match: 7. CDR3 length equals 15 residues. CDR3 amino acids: CASSPQGQDTDTQYF. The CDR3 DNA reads TGTGCCAGCAGCCCCCAAGGACAGGACACAGATACGCAGTATTTT.

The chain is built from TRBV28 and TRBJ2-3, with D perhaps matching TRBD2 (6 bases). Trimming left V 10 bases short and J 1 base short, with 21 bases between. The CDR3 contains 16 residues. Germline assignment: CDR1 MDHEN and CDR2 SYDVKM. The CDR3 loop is CATSPGAGRGTDTQYF. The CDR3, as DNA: TGTGCCACCTCCCCAGGCGCGGGACGGGGCACAGATACGCAGTATTTT. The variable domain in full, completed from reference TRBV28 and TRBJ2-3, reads DVKVTQSSRYLVKRTGEKVFLECVQDMDHENMFWYRQDPGLGLRLIYFSYDVKMKEKGDIPEGYSVSREKKERFSLILESASTNQTSMYLCATSPGAGRGTDTQYFGPGTRLTVL.

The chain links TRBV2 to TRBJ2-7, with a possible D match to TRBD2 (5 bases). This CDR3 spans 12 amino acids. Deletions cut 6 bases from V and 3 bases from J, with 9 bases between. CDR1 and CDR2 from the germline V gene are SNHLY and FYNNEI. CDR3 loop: CASRGSRYEQYF. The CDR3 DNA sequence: TGTGCCAGCAGGGGGAGCCGCTACGAGCAGTACTTC.

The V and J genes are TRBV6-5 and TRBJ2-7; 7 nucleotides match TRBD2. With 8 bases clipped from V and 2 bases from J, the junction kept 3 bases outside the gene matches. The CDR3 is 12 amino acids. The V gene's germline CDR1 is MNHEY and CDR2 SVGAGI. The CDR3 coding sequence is TGTGCCAGCCTTCGGGGGGCCTACGAGCAGTACTTC. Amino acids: CASLRGAYEQYF.

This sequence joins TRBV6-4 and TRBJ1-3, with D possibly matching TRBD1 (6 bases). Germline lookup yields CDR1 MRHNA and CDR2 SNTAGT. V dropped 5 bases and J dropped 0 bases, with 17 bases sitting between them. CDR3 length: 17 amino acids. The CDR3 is CASSLFPRRGSGNTIYF. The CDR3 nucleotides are TGTGCCAGCAGTCTTTTCCCCCGCAGGGGCTCTGGAAACACCATATATTTT.

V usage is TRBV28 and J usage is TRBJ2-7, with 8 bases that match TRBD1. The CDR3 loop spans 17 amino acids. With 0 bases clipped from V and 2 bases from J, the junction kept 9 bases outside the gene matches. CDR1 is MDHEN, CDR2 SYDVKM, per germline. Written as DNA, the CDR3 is TGTGCCAGCAGTTTATGGACTCTAAGGACAGGGACCTACGAGCAGTACTTC. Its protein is CASSLWTLRTGTYEQYF.

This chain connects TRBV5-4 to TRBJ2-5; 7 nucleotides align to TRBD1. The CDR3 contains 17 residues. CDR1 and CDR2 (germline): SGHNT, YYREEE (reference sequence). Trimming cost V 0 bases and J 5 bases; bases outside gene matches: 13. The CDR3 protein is CASSLAGTASSGETQYF. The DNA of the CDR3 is TGTGCCAGCAGCTTGGCCGGGACAGCTTCTTCGGGGGAGACCCAGTACTTC.

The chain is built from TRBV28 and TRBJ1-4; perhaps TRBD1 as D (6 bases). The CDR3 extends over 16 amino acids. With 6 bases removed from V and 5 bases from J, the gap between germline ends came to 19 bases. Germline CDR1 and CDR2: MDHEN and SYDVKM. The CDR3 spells CASRISPGQPNEKLFF. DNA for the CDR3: TGTGCCAGCAGAATTAGTCCGGGACAACCAAATGAAAAACTGTTTTTT.

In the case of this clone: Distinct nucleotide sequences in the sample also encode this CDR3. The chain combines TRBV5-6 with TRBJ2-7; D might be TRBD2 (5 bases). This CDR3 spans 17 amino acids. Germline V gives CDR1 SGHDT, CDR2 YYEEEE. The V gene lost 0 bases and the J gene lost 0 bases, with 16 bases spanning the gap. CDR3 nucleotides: TGTGCCAGCAGCTTGGGGGAGTTGCGGTTAAGCTCCTACGAGCAGTACTTC. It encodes CASSLGELRLSSYEQYF.

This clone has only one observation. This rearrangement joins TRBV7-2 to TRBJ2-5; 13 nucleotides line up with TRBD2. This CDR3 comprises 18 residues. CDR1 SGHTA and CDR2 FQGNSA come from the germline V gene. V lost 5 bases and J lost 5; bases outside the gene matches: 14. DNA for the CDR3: TGTGCCAGCAGCACCCGACTAGCGGGAGGCGCACGCGGGGAGACCCAGTACTTC. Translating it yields CASSTRLAGGARGETQYF. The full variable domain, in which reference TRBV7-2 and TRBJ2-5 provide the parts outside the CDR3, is GAGVSQSPSNKVTEKGKDVELRCDPISGHTALYWYRQSLGQGLEFLIYFQGNSAPDKSGLPSDRFSAERTGGSVSTLTIQRTQQEDSAVYLCASSTRLAGGARGETQYFGPGTRLLVL.

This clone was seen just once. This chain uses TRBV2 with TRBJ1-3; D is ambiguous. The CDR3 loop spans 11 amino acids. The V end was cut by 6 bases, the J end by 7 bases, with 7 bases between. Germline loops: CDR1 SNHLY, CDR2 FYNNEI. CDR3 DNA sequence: TGTGCCAGCAGCGTGGGCAACACCATATATTTT. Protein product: CASSVGNTIYF.

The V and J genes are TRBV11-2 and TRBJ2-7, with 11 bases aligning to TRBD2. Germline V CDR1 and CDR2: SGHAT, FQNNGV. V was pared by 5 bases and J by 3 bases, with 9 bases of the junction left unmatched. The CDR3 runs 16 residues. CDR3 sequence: CASSHYPGLADYEQYF. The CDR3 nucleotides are TGTGCCAGCAGCCACTATCCGGGACTAGCGGACTACGAGCAGTACTTC.

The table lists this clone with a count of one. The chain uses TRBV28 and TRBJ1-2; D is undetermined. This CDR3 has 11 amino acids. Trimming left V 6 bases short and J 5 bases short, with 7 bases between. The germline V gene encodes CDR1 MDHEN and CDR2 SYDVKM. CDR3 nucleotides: TGTGCCAGCAGCAGTGGTTATGGCTACACCTTC. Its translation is CASSSGYGYTF.

The CDR3 nucleotides are TGTGCCAGCAGTTCCGACAGGGCAGCCTACAATGAGCAGTTCTTC. Protein sequence: CASSSDRAAYNEQFF. The chain recombines TRBV7-3 with TRBJ2-1; 7 bases are a match to TRBD1. Trimming at V came to 6 bases and at J to 2 bases, leaving 7 bases not matched to a gene. From germline, CDR1 is SGHTA and CDR2 FQGTGA. This CDR3 is built from 15 residues.

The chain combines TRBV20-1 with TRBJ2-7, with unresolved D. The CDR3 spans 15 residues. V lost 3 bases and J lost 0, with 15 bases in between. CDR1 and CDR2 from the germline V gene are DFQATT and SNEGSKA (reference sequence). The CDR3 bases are TGCAGTGCTAGTGATGGTTTTCGGAGCTCCTACGAGCAGTACTTC. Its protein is CSASDGFRSSYEQYF.

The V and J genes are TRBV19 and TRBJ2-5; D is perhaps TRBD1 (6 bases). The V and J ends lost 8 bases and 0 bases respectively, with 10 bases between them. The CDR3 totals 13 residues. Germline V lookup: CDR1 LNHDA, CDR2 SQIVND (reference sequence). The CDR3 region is CASCDRNQETQYF. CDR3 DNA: TGTGCCAGTTGCGACAGGAACCAAGAGACCCAGTACTTC.

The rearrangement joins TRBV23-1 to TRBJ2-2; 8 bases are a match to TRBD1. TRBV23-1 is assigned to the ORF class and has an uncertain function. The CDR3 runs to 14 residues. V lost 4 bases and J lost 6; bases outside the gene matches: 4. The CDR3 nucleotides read TGCGCCAGCAGTCGCGACAGGGGATCCGGGGAGCTGTTTTTT. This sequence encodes CASSRDRGSGELFF.